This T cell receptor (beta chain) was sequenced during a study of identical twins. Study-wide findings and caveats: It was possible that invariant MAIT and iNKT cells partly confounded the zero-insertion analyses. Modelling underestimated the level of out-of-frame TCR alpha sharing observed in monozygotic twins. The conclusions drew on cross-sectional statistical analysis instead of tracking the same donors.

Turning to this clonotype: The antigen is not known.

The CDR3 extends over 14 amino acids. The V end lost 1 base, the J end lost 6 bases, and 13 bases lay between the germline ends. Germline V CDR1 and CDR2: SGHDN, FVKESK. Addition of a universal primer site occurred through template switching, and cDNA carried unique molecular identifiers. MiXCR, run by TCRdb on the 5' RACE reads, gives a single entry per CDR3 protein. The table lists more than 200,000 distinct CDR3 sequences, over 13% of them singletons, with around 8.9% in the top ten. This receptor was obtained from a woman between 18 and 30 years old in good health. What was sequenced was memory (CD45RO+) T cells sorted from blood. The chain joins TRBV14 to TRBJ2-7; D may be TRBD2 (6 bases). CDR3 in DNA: TGTGCCAGCAGCCAAGTGGTCGGGGGACTCGAGCAGTACTTC. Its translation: CASSQVVGGLEQYF. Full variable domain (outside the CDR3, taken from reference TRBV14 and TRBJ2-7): EAGVTQFPSHSVIEKGQTVTLRCDPISGHDNLYWYRRVMGKEIKFLLHFVKESKQDESGMPNNRFLAERTGGTYSTLKVQPAELEDSGVYFCASSQVVGGLEQYFGPGTRLTVT.